These 13 T cell receptor beta chains were all obtained from the same sample, sequenced in a study of radiotherapy plus CTLA-4 blockade in lung cancer. The protocol was immunoSEQ multiplex PCR, while the TCRdb copy is restricted to in-frame clones and leaves out a portion. In the table there are over 45,000 clones, 65% to 80% of which are singletons. This sample comprised peripheral blood, obtained from a patient treated with radiotherapy plus ipilimumab. These TCRs come from a human donor with non-small cell lung cancer who had a complete response to radiotherapy plus ipilimumab.

The V gene is TRBV7-2, the J gene TRBJ1-1; TRBD1 matches at 9 bases. Germline V lookup: CDR1 SGHTA, CDR2 FQGNSA. V lost 4 bases to trimming and J lost 0 bases; unmatched junction nucleotides: 6. The CDR3 covers 16 residues. CDR3 sequence (DNA): TGTGCCAGCAGCTCCTCCGGGGACAGGGTGAACACTGAAGCTTTCTTT. It specifies CASSSSGDRVNTEAFF.

This chain links TRBV11-3 with TRBJ2-1, with D perhaps matching TRBD2 (6 bases). V gave up 5 bases and J gave up 9 bases, with 20 bases separating them. From germline, CDR1 is SGHNT and CDR2 YENEEA. This CDR3 has 15 residues. In nucleotides, the CDR3 is TGTGCCAGCAGCGTTACCGGGACTCCGCGAAGTGAGCAGTTCTTC. Its translation: CASSVTGTPRSEQFF.

The chain combines TRBV30 with TRBJ2-1, with D unclear. The CDR3 is 11 residues long. Germline CDR1 reads GTSNPN; CDR2 reads SVGIG (reference sequence). V lost 2 bases, J lost 10 bases, and 9 bases lay in between. The CDR3 DNA reads as TGTGCCTGGAGTAATTTGAGAGAGCAGTTCTTC. It codes for CAWSNLREQFF.

This clone was observed a handful of times. The chain links TRBV7-2 to TRBJ1-2, with a tentative D call TRBD1 (6 bases). CDR1 and CDR2 (germline): SGHTA, FQGNSA. CDR3 length equals 14 residues. Trimming left V 6 bases short and J 2 bases short, with 13 bases between. Here the CDR3 DNA reads TGTGCCAGCAGTCCGGCGGGGGCAAACTATGGCTACACCTTC. Its protein product is CASSPAGANYGYTF.

The chain couples TRBV5-1 to TRBJ1-1; D may be TRBD1 (6 bases). Trimming took off 0 bases at V and 0 bases at J, with 12 bases between the two ends. The CDR3 consists of 16 residues. Germline assignment: CDR1 SGHRS and CDR2 YFSETQ. The DNA for the CDR3 is TGCGCCAGCAGCTTGGGTACAGGGCTCATGAACACTGAAGCTTTCTTT. Translation: CASSLGTGLMNTEAFF.

V gene TRBV6-5 combines with J gene TRBJ2-7; 7 nucleotides align to TRBD2. Germline V gene sequence: CDR1 MNHEY, CDR2 SVGAGI. After removal of 6 bases from V and 7 bases from J, the junction contained 9 bases not matched to a gene. The CDR3 length is 13 residues. The CDR3 region is CASSYLGGGEQYV. Written as DNA, the CDR3 is TGTGCCAGCAGCTACCTGGGGGGGGGAGAGCAGTACGTC.

V is TRBV2 and J is TRBJ2-5, with TRBD2 matching over 10 bases. CDR3 size: 15 residues. With V trimmed by 6 bases and J by 5 bases, 9 bases remained unmatched. Looked up from germline, CDR1 is SNHLY and CDR2 is FYNNEI. CDR3 residues: CASRGPSGGRETQYF. The CDR3 coding sequence is TGTGCCAGCAGGGGTCCTAGCGGGGGTCGGGAGACCCAGTACTTC.

The rearrangement joins TRBV30 to TRBJ2-1; 10 bases line up with TRBD2. The CDR3 runs to 15 residues. The germline CDR1 and CDR2 sequences are GTSNPN and SVGIG (reference sequence). With 2 bases clipped from V and 5 bases from J, the junction kept 6 bases outside the gene matches. In DNA form, the CDR3 reads TGTGCCTGGAGTTGGCAAGCGGGAGGGAACAATGAGCAGTTCTTC. Encoded protein: CAWSWQAGGNNEQFF.

The CDR3 DNA sequence: TGTGCCAGCAGTTTATCTCGTGACAGGAGAGCAACTGGTGACTATGGCTACACCTTC. Protein product: CASSLSRDRRATGDYGYTF. The chain employs TRBV27 and TRBJ1-2, with D possibly matching TRBD1 (6 bases). CDR3 length: 19 residues. V dropped 0 bases and J dropped 3 bases, with 23 bases sitting between them. Germline assignment: CDR1 MNHEY and CDR2 SMNVEV (reference sequence).

This rearrangement joins TRBV27 to TRBJ2-3; 10 bases agree with TRBD2. CDR1 is MNHEY and CDR2 is SMNVEV in the germline V gene (reference sequence). This CDR3 has 17 residues. V lost 5 bases and J lost 2; bases outside the gene matches: 10. The CDR3 spells CASSPLGSGRTTDTQYF. The CDR3 nucleotides read TGTGCCAGCAGTCCCCTGGGTAGCGGGAGGACCACAGATACGCAGTATTTT.

V is TRBV18 and J is TRBJ2-3, with unresolved D. V lost 2 bases and J lost 1, with 4 bases in between. The CDR3 runs to 13 residues. Germline V gene sequence: CDR1 KGHSH, CDR2 LQKENI. The chain's CDR3 is CASSPTGTDTQYF. The CDR3 DNA reads TGTGCCAGCTCACCAACTGGCACAGATACGCAGTATTTT.

This chain uses TRBV5-1 with TRBJ1-1; 7 bases line up with TRBD1. Germline CDR1 and CDR2: SGHRS and YFSETQ. This CDR3 spans 13 amino acids. Trimming removed 2 bases from V and 11 bases from J; junction bases left unmatched: 9. DNA of the CDR3: TGCGCCAGCAGCTTTGACAGGGACGGGGAGGCTTTCTTT. Its translation: CASSFDRDGEAFF.

The chain couples TRBV30 to TRBJ1-2; no clear D. Germline V gene lookup returns CDR1 GTSNPN and CDR2 SVGIG (reference sequence). V lost 0 bases to trimming and J lost 3 bases, with 8 bases between them. This CDR3 region has 13 residues. The CDR3 loop is CAWSVRRDYGYTF. The CDR3 DNA is TGTGCCTGGAGTGTACGTCGGGACTATGGCTACACCTTC.